This T cell receptor (beta chain) was sequenced for a study of T cell responses to AZD1222 COVID-19 vaccine. Study-level findings and limits: White British donors predominated, females outnumbered males, and clonal diversity was possibly underestimated. Among those given AZD1222, only five or six were seropositive at baseline. Along spike, vaccine-associated CD4 TCRs were found throughout, with dominance at 160-218 and 743-854.

TCRdb's table, derived via immunoSEQ multiplex PCR, lists solely in-frame clones and lacks some. There are just under 150,000 clones in the sample; roughly 84% occur only once, and approximately 5% lies in the top ten. V was shortened by 7 bases and J by 4 bases, with 11 bases between the two germline ends. This CDR3 region has 13 residues. Turning to this clone: Its antigen is undetermined.

The sequence came from an adult who received the AZD1222 COVID-19 vaccine. The chain carries TRBV12-3 or TRBV12-4 and TRBJ1-3; D is possibly TRBD1 (6 bases). Here the sequenced sample was peripheral blood, taken 28 days after the second AZD1222 dose. The CDR3 protein is CASKGEGGNTIYF. Here the CDR3 DNA reads TGTGCCAGCAAGGGGGAGGGAGGAAACACCATATATTTT.